Sequencing of this T cell receptor (beta chain) was carried out in a study of blood T cell repertoires in COVID-19. Background on the study: Some COVID-19 samples were acute and others convalescent; all came from the United States, Italy and Spain.

The CDR3 length is 13 residues. Trimming shortened V by 7 bases and J by 7 bases, and 17 bases separated the two germline ends. Germline V gene lookup returns CDR1 MDHEN and CDR2 SYDVKM. Source study methods: Researchers report that nucleated cell counts were estimated from reference gene primer amplification. This table comes from immunoSEQ multiplex PCR, and its TCRdb copy is limited to in-frame clones, with some not included. V and J calls and clone size are copied from that table; D and trimming were computed from the DNA. The sample carries roughly 160,000 clones, approximately 88% recorded once.

The chain combines TRBV28 with TRBJ2-7; D unclear. The sequence was obtained from a woman aged 60 to 75 with acute or convalescent COVID-19. The material sequenced was peripheral blood. CDR3 protein: CASTLLAQREQYF. The DNA of the CDR3 is TGTGCCAGCACCCTTTTGGCCCAGAGGGAGCAGTACTTC.